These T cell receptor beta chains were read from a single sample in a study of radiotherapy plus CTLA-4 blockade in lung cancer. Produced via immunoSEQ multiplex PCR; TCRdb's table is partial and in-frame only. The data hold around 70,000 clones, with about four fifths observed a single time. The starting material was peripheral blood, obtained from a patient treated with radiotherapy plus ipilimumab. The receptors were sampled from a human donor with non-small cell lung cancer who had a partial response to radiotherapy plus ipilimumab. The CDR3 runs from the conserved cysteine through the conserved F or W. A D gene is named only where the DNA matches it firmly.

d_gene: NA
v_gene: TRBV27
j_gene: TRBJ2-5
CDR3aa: CASSLSLYSNAIQETQYF

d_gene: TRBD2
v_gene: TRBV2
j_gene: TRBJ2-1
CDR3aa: CASRPGTSGIRGEQFF

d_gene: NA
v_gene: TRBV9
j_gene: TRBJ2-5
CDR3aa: CASSDLQETQYF

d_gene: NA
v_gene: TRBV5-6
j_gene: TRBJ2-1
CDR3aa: CASSLRTVSYNEQFF

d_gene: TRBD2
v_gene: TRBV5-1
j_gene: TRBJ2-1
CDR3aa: CASSLQLAGSEQFF

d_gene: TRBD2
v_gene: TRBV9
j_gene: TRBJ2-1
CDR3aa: CASSVDRRGSSYNEQFF

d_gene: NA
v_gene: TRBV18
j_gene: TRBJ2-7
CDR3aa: CASSPPNLRLKNEQYF

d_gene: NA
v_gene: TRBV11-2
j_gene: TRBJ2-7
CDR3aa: CASSLKQSSYEQYF

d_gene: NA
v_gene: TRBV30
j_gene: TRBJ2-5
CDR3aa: CAWTVYPGQETQYF

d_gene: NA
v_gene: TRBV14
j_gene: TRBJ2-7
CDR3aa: CASSPRGSKSLRTYEQYF

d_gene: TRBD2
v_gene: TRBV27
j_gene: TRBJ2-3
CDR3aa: CASSFTSGMADTQYF

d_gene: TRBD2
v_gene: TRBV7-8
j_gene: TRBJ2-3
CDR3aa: CASSSPLRSGGADTQYF

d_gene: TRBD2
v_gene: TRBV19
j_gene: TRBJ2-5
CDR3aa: CASSSSAGGWKTQYF

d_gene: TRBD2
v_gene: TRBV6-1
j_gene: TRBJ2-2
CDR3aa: CASSVTSGNTGELFF

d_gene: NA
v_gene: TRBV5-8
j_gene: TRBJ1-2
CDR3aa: CASSLGTYGYTF

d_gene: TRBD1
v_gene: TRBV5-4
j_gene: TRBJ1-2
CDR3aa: CASKNRDRDYNGYTF

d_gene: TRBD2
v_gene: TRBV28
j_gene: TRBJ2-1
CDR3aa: CASSLPTSGRKNEQFF

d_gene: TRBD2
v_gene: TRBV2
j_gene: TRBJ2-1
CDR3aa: CASSPSGRTYNEQFF

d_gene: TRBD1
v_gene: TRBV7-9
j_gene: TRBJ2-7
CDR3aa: CASSLDRGGSYEQYF

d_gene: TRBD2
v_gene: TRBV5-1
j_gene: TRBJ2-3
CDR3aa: CASSLAGGTDTQYF

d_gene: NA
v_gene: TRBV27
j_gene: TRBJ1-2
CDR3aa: CASSLGKGLYGYTF

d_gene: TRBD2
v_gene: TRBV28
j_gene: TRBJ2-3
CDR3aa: CASNGLAGSPQYF

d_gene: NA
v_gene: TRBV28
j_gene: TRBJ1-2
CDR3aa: CASIGSQGRGDGYTF

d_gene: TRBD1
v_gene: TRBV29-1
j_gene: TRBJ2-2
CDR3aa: CSAVRGSNTGELFF

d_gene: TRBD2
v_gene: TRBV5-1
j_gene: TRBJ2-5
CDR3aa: CASSPSGGGQETQYF

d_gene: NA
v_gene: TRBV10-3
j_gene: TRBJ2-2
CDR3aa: CAISESATKGSGELFF

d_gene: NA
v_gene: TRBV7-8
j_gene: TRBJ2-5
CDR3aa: CALTNEVKQTQYF

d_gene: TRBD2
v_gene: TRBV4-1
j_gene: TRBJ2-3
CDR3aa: CASSSRTSGSADTQYF

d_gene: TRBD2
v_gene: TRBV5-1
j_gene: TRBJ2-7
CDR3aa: CARTPGLAPYEQYF

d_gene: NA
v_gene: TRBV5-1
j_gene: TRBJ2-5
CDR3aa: CASSFDTGETQYF

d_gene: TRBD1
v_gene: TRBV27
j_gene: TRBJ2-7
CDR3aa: CASSSTGTGGYEQYF

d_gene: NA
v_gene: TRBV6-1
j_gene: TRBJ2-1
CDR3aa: CASSENGGYNEQFF

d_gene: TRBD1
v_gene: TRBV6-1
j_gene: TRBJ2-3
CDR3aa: CASSERDRVVDTQYF

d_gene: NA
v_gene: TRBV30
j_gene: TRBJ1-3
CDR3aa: CAWSPTGATSGNTIYF

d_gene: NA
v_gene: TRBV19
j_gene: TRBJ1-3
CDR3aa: CASSIDRSSGNTIYF

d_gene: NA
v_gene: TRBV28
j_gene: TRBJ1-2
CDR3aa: CATRVRVFSANYGYTF

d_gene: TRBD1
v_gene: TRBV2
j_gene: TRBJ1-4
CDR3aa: CASNPRTGNNEKLFF

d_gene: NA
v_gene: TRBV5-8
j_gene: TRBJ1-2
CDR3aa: CASSFIKVGRGYYGYTF

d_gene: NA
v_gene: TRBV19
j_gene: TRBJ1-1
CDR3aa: CASTRHRPGATMNTEAFF

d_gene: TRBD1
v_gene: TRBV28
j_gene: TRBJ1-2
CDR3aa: CASSLLGTGIYGYTF

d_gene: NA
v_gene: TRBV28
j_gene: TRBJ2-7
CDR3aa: CASSLGGPIYEQYF

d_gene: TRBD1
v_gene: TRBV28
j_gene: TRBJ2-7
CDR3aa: CASSKSSTGIHEQYF

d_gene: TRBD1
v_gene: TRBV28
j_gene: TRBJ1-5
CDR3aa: CASSRGGTEYF

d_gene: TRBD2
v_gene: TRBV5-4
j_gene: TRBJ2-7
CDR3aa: CASSLDRRRTLGGEQYF

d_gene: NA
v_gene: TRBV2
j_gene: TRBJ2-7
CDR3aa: CASRDRDEQYF

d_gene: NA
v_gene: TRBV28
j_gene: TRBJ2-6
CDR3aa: CAIHGANVLTF

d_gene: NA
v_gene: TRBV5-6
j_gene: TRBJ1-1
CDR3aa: CASSWGGVQTEAFF

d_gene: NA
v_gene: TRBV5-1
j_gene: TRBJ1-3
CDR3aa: CASSLGGDLFSGNTIYF

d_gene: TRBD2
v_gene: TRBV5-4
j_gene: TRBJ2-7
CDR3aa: CASNLEWGGEQYF

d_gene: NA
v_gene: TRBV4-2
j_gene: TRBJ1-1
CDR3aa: CASSQDSRNTEAFF

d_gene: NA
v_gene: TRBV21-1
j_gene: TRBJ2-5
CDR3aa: CASSLLSSGTSFRKTQYF

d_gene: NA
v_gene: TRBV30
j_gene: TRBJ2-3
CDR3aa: CAAEAIGAPGGRTDTQYF

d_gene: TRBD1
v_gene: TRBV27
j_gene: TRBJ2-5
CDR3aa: CASSPGTAMGTQYF

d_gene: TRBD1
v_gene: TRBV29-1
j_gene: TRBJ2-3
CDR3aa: CSVGQGASTDTQYF

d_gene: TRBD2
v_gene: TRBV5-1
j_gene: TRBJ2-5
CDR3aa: CASSLEAGGTQETQYF